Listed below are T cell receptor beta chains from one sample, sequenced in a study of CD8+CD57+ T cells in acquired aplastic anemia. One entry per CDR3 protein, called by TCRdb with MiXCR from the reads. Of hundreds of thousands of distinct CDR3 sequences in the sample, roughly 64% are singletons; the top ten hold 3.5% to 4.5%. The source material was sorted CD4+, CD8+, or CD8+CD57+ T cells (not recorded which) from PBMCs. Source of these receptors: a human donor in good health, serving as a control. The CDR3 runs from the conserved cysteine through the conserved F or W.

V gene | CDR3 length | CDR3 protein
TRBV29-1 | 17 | CSVEENPGRGMNTEAFF
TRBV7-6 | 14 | CASSPRQANYGYTF
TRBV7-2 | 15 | CASSLGRTSTYEQYF
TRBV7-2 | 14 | CASSCDRGLRELFF
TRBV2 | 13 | CASSEAPAYEQYF
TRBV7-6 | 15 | CASTAGGAGDYGYTF
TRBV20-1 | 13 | CSARSRASYGYTF
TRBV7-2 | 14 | CASSFATSGGLTSF
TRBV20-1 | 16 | CSARDRRLAGGGTIYF
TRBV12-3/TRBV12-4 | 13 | CASRAQGDGELFF
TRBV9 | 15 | CASSERGGHQETQYF
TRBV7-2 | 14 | CASSPYAGSSYEQF
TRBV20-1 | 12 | CSATPGGNSHTF
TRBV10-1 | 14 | CASSATSSYNEQFF
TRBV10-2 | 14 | CASSEGGIGTEAFF
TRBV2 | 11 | CASGRSYEQYF
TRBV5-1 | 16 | CASSLLDFSSSYEQYF
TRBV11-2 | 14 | CASSLELGRGTQYF
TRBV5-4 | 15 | CASSLTSGGWDEQFF
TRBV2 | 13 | CASINLVTWDLYF
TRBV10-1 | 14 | CASSDPGGGETQYF
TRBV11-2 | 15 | CGSSLGGSGRNEQFF
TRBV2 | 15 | CASSISGSPYNEQFF
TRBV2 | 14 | CATSERPPNTEAFF
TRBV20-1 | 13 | CSAWRGNYYGYTF
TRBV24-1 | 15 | CATSPRGRDTGELFF
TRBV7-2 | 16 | CASSFKYDGVEQYAFF
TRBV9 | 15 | CASSVAGDMDAQFHF
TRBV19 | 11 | CASSGRDIQYF
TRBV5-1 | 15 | CASSQRLAGLETQYF
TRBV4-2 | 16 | CASSLTPTATNEKLFF
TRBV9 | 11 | CASSQDAGQYF